This T cell receptor (beta chain) was captured in a study of blood T cell repertoires in COVID-19. The cohort comprised adults aged 18 to 89 years residing in about two dozen US areas. CDR1 is DFQATT and CDR2 is SNEGSKA in the germline V gene (reference sequence). Trimming cost V 3 bases and J 8 bases, with 17 bases left between them. The CDR3 runs to 14 residues. Data came from immunoSEQ multiplex PCR; TCRdb stores just in-frame clones and leaves some out. The sample includes roughly 350,000 clones, 92% of them seen just once. The TCR originated in a woman aged 30 to 39 who had recovered from COVID-19. Sequencing was done on a sample of PBMCs or T cells enriched from blood (not recorded which). The gene calls are TRBV20-1 and TRBJ2-1; D perhaps matches TRBD1 (5 bases). In nucleotides, the CDR3 is TGCAGTGCTAGTCCGACAGTCGGACGCGATGAGCAGTTCTTC. Its protein is CSASPTVGRDEQFF.